The next 16 T cell receptor beta chains were all read from a single sample in a study of cytomegalovirus exposure and HLA in healthy donors (dated by TCRdb to between 2016 and 2019). Library creation used the immunoSEQ multiplex PCR assay. The clones in this table, taken by TCRdb from immuneACCESS, are in-frame only. Not every clone is retained; where verified, under half of the shortfall comes from an unresolved V gene, and the cause of the rest is unknown. The sample includes hundreds of thousands of clones, with 70% to 90% observed a single time. In total, the top ten clones hold roughly 0.75% of the sample. The sequenced sample consisted of PBMCs. The receptors originated from a woman aged 18-29 years in good health and CMV-seronegative.

The V call is TRBV6-5, the J call TRBJ2-5, with 14 bases lining up with TRBD2. The CDR3 contains 14 residues. Germline V gene lookup returns CDR1 MNHEY and CDR2 SVGAGI. V lost 6 bases and J lost 5; bases outside the gene matches: 2. The CDR3 DNA sequence: TGTGCCAGCAGCCGGACTAGCGGGAGGGAGACCCAGTACTTC. Residues: CASSRTSGRETQYF.

The chain employs TRBV28 and TRBJ2-7; D not certain. The CDR3 covers 14 residues. Per germline, CDR1 MDHEN and CDR2 SYDVKM. V was shortened by 7 bases and J by 5 bases, with 18 bases between the two germline ends. As DNA, the CDR3 is TGTGCCAGCACCGTGGCGGTCGGTCTGAACGAGCAGTACTTC. Translation gives CASTVAVGLNEQYF.

Concerning this clone itself: Within the sample, other DNA sequences also encode this same CDR3. The CDR3 DNA reads TGTGCCAGCAGTTTCGGAGGCGGGGAGCTGTTTTTT. It codes for CASSFGGGELFF. The V and J genes are TRBV27 and TRBJ2-2; a weak D match, TRBD2 (5 bases). The germline CDR1 and CDR2 sequences are MNHEY and SMNVEV (reference sequence). V was trimmed by 3 bases and J by 7 bases, leaving 6 bases between them. This CDR3 is 12 amino acids long.

This clone appeared once. The gene calls are TRBV6-5 and TRBJ2-2, with TRBD1 matching over 9 bases. The V segment lost 6 bases and the J segment 6 bases; nucleotides outside the gene matches: 8. This CDR3 region has 15 residues. The germline CDR1 and CDR2 sequences are MNHEY and SVGAGI. The DNA of the CDR3 is TGTGCCAGCAGCCTTACAGGGGGCAGGGCCGGGGAGCTGTTTTTT. Encoded protein: CASSLTGGRAGELFF.

J is TRBJ2-1 and V is TRBV10-2; the D gene is possibly TRBD1 (6 bases). Trimming took off 6 bases at V and 7 bases at J, with 16 bases between the two ends. The CDR3 spans 14 residues. Germline V gene data show CDR1 as WSHSY and CDR2 as SAAADI. The CDR3 is CASRPGHSINEQFF. The DNA of the CDR3 is TGCGCCAGCAGACCGGGACACTCAATTAATGAGCAGTTCTTC.

The count of this clone is one. This rearrangement joins TRBV28 to TRBJ1-5; TRBD1 matches at 8 bases. V dropped 8 bases and J dropped 7; count of bases not matched to a gene: 13. The CDR3 covers 15 residues. Germline loops: CDR1 MDHEN, CDR2 SYDVKM. In DNA form, the CDR3 reads TGTGCCAGCGGACTCCAGGACAGGGTAGGACAGCCCCAGCATTTT. Translating gives CASGLQDRVGQPQHF. Using reference TRBV28 and TRBJ1-5 for the parts outside the CDR3, the full variable domain is DVKVTQSSRYLVKRTGEKVFLECVQDMDHENMFWYRQDPGLGLRLIYFSYDVKMKEKGDIPEGYSVSREKKERFSLILESASTNQTSMYLCASGLQDRVGQPQHFGDGTRLSIL.

The V gene is TRBV7-9, the J gene TRBJ1-2; possibly TRBD1 for D (6 bases). Trimming took off 0 bases at V and 3 bases at J, with 8 bases between the two ends. CDR1 and CDR2 from the germline V gene are SEHNR and FQNEAQ (reference sequence). There are 14 residues in the CDR3. CDR3 sequence (DNA): TGTGCCAGCAGCTTAGCCAGGGGCGACTATGGCTACACCTTC. This encodes CASSLARGDYGYTF.

This clone was detected a few times. The genes are TRBV4-1 and TRBJ2-2, with D tentatively TRBD2 (5 bases). The CDR3 extends over 15 amino acids. Looked up from germline, CDR1 is MGHRA and CDR2 is YSYEKL. Trimming took 2 bases from V and 5 from J, leaving 12 bases between them. The CDR3 sequence is CASSQTIGETGELFF. The DNA for the CDR3 is TGCGCCAGCAGCCAAACCATCGGGGAGACCGGGGAGCTGTTTTTT.

The chain uses TRBV4-1 and TRBJ2-2; 7 bases are shared with TRBD1. The CDR3 is 15 residues long. Looked up from germline, CDR1 is MGHRA and CDR2 is YSYEKL. V trimming: 1 base; J trimming: 4 bases; junction bases outside the gene matches: 3. This CDR3 is CASSQGTGITGELFF. The DNA of the CDR3 is TGCGCCAGCAGCCAAGGGACAGGTATCACCGGGGAGCTGTTTTTT.

The chain has TRBV9 and TRBJ2-5; no firm D call. The germline V gene has CDR1 SGDLS and CDR2 YYNGEE. The ends were cut back, 0 bases at V and 7 bases at J, with 4 bases in the middle. The CDR3 loop spans 11 amino acids. CDR3 sequence reads: CASSVGRTQYF. CDR3 sequence (DNA): TGTGCCAGCAGCGTAGGTCGGACCCAGTACTTC.

The V gene is TRBV5-1, the J gene TRBJ2-7; 9 bases are shared with TRBD2. Germline CDR1 is SGHRS and CDR2 is YFSETQ. CDR3 length: 15 amino acids. The junction had 12 bases not matched to a gene; V was cut back by 5 bases and J by 6 bases. The CDR3 spells CASRGWREGLGEQYF. CDR3 nucleotides: TGCGCCAGCAGAGGGTGGCGGGAGGGCCTGGGCGAGCAGTACTTC.

V usage is TRBV2 and J usage is TRBJ2-7; D is unclear. This CDR3 spans 13 amino acids. The germline CDR1 and CDR2 sequences are SNHLY and FYNNEI. The ends were cut back, 0 bases at V and 3 bases at J, with 6 bases in the middle. The CDR3 DNA sequence: TGTGCCAGCAGTGAAGCCCCGGTCTACGAGCAGTACTTC. Its translation is CASSEAPVYEQYF.

CDR3 bases: TGTGCCAGCAGCGAGCACGACTTCTATGGCTACACCTTC. Amino acids: CASSEHDFYGYTF. The chain uses TRBV11-2 and TRBJ1-2; D is unclear. The V end lost 5 bases, the J end lost 4 bases, and 11 bases lay between the germline ends. Germline V lookup: CDR1 SGHAT, CDR2 FQNNGV. This CDR3 region has 13 residues.

This chain links TRBV6-1 with TRBJ1-6; weak D call: TRBD1 (6 bases). This CDR3 region has 17 residues. The V gene lost 4 bases and the J gene lost 6 bases, with 19 bases spanning the gap. The germline CDR1 and CDR2 sequences are MNHNS and SASEGT. The CDR3 DNA follows: TGTGCCAGCAGTGGAATGGCGGGGGGCGAGAGTAATTCACCCCTCCACTTT. This translates into CASSGMAGGESNSPLHF.

J is TRBJ2-1 and V is TRBV29-1, with D possibly TRBD2 on 6 matching bases. The CDR3 has 17 residues. Trimming cost V 1 base and J 7 bases, with 23 bases left between them. Per germline, CDR1 SQVTM and CDR2 ANQGSEA. The CDR3: CSVEGPDFPGTGNEQFF. CDR3 nucleotides: TGCAGCGTTGAAGGTCCGGACTTTCCCGGGACTGGGAATGAGCAGTTCTTC.

V and J are TRBV2 and TRBJ2-7; D is uncertain. The germline gives CDR1 SNHLY, CDR2 FYNNEI. The CDR3 length is 13 residues. V was cut by 1 base and J by 3 bases, with 7 bases left in between. Written as DNA, the CDR3 is TGTGCCAGCAGTGAAGGGGCAGACTACGAGCAGTACTTC. It translates to CASSEGADYEQYF.